Below, 31 T cell receptor beta chains from the same sample are listed, as sequenced in a study of cytomegalovirus exposure and HLA in healthy donors. TCRdb's table, derived via immunoSEQ multiplex PCR, lists solely in-frame clones and lacks some. The sample comprises around 150,000 clones, 70% to 85% of which are singletons, and 25% to 30% rests with the top ten. The sequencing input was PBMCs. The source of these receptors is a man aged 25-45 years in good health and CMV-seropositive.

The chain joins TRBV9 to TRBJ2-1; 8 bases are a match to TRBD2. The CDR3 contains 18 residues. Unmatched junction bases numbered 13, after V lost 1 base and J lost 4 bases. The V gene's germline CDR1 is SGDLS and CDR2 YYNGEE. The CDR3 coding sequence is TGTGCCAGCAGCGTAAAAGGGGAGAAGCGGGAGAGGTACAATGAGCAGTTCTTC. It is translated as CASSVKGEKRERYNEQFF.

This clone was seen a handful of times. The V gene is TRBV5-1, the J gene TRBJ1-1; 7 bases align to TRBD1. CDR1 and CDR2 (germline): SGHRS, YFSETQ. V lost 3 bases to trimming and J lost 0 bases; unmatched junction nucleotides: 2. CDR3 length: 14 residues. This chain's CDR3 is CASSWGQLNTEAFF. CDR3 nucleotide sequence: TGCGCCAGCAGCTGGGGACAGTTGAACACTGAAGCTTTCTTT.

This chain joins TRBV9 and TRBJ1-3, with a weak D call TRBD1 (5 bases). The CDR3 length is 15 residues. Germline loops: CDR1 SGDLS, CDR2 YYNGEE. Trimming shortened V by 4 bases and J by 0 bases, and 11 bases separated the two germline ends. The CDR3 DNA reads TGTGCCAGCAGCCGGGGGACGGACTCTGGAAACACCATATATTTT. Amino acid sequence: CASSRGTDSGNTIYF.

The chain links TRBV7-9 to TRBJ2-2; 11 nucleotides line up with TRBD1. CDR1 and CDR2 (germline): SEHNR, FQNEAQ (reference sequence). This CDR3 is built from 16 residues. After removal of 5 bases from V and 5 bases from J, the junction contained 7 bases not matched to a gene. Here the CDR3 DNA reads TGTGCCAGCAGCCCTTCCGGGACAGGGGGAACCGGGGAGCTGTTTTTT. This codes for CASSPSGTGGTGELFF.

The J gene is TRBJ1-5, the V gene TRBV5-1; 7 bases agree with TRBD1. CDR1 is SGHRS, CDR2 YFSETQ, per germline. V lost 0 bases, J lost 0 bases, and 0 bases stayed unmatched. This CDR3 spans 15 amino acids. CDR3 DNA sequence: TGCGCCAGCAGCTTGGGGGACAGTAGCAATCAGCCCCAGCATTTT. It encodes CASSLGDSSNQPQHF.

V and J are TRBV9 and TRBJ2-1, with 8 bases fitting TRBD2. Losses at the gene ends were 0 bases for V and 15 bases for J; bases not matched to a gene: 11. Germline assignment: CDR1 SGDLS and CDR2 YYNGEE. The CDR3 covers 14 residues. The CDR3 protein is CASSVGDSGAEGFF. CDR3 DNA: TGTGCCAGCAGCGTAGGAGATAGCGGGGCCGAGGGGTTCTTC.

J is TRBJ2-5 and V is TRBV10-2; 8 bases are a match to TRBD2. From germline, CDR1 is WSHSY and CDR2 SAAADI. V shed 8 bases, J shed 3 bases, and the junction held 14 bases outside the gene matches. The CDR3 totals 16 residues. DNA for the CDR3: TGCGCCAGCCGGAGACCCGAGAATAGCGGGAAAGAGACCCAGTACTTC. It yields the protein CASRRPENSGKETQYF.

J is TRBJ2-1 and V is TRBV7-7, with a weak D call TRBD1 (6 bases). Between the trimmed V and J ends, which lost 5 bases and 1 base, there was a span of 18 bases. Per the germline V gene, CDR1 is SSHAT and CDR2 is FNYEAQ (reference sequence). The CDR3 totals 17 residues. The CDR3 spells CASSPTRGSGSYNEQFF. In nucleotides, the CDR3 is TGTGCCAGCAGCCCCACCAGGGGATCGGGATCCTACAATGAGCAGTTCTTC.

The chain combines TRBV29-1 with TRBJ1-1, with TRBD1 matching over 7 bases. Trimming took 6 bases from V and 0 from J; bases not matched to a gene: 4. Germline V gene lookup returns CDR1 SQVTM and CDR2 ANQGSEA. There are 13 residues in the CDR3. In DNA form, the CDR3 reads TGCAGCGTATGGGACAGCTTGAACACTGAAGCTTTCTTT. This gives the protein CSVWDSLNTEAFF.

The chain is built from TRBV7-3 and TRBJ1-1; TRBD1 matches at 8 bases. CDR1 and CDR2 from the germline V gene are SGHTA and FQGTGA. CDR3 length: 14 amino acids. V shed 5 bases and J 10 bases; nucleotides not matched to a gene: 12. CDR3: CASSRDLSGGIAFF. The CDR3 nucleotides read TGTGCCAGCAGCCGTGACCTCTCAGGGGGCATAGCTTTCTTT.

CDR3 bases: TGTGCCAGCAGTGGACTAGCGGGAGGGATCAATGAGCAGTTCTTC. Protein: CASSGLAGGINEQFF. The chain couples TRBV2 to TRBJ2-1; 14 nucleotides agree with TRBD2. Trimming at V came to 4 bases and at J to 6 bases, leaving 2 bases not matched to a gene. The germline gives CDR1 SNHLY, CDR2 FYNNEI. The CDR3 extends over 15 amino acids.

This clone has only one observation. The V gene is TRBV29-1, the J gene TRBJ1-2; TRBD1 aligns across 7 bases. The germline gives CDR1 SQVTM, CDR2 ANQGSEA. V shed 6 bases, J shed 3 bases, and the junction held 10 bases outside the gene matches. The CDR3 is 14 amino acids. The CDR3 nucleotides read TGCAGCGTCGTACCTTTTCAGGGGGACTATGGCTACACCTTC. This encodes CSVVPFQGDYGYTF. Combining the CDR3 with reference TRBV29-1 and TRBJ1-2 gives the whole variable domain SAVISQKPSRDICQRGTSLTIQCQVDSQVTMMFWYRQQPGQSLTLIATANQGSEATYESGFVIDKFPISRPNLTFSTLTVSNMSPEDSSIYLCSVVPFQGDYGYTFGSGTRLTVV.

The chain couples TRBV10-3 to TRBJ2-5; the match to TRBD2 covers 7 bases. V shed 6 bases and J 3 bases; nucleotides not matched to a gene: 7. The CDR3 is 14 amino acids. In germline, CDR1 is ENHRY, CDR2 SYGVKD. CDR3 sequence reads: CAIRRTGGEETQYF. CDR3 in DNA: TGTGCCATCAGGCGCACGGGGGGAGAAGAGACCCAGTACTTC.

The V gene is TRBV5-1, the J gene TRBJ1-2, with D possibly matching TRBD1 (5 bases). The CDR3 consists of 14 residues. Per germline, CDR1 SGHRS and CDR2 YFSETQ. V was pared by 0 bases and J by 8 bases, with 14 bases between. This CDR3 is CASSLEWDFGGYTF. The CDR3 DNA reads TGCGCCAGCAGCTTGGAGTGGGACTTTGGAGGCTACACCTTC.

The gene calls are TRBV25-1 and TRBJ1-2; D is uncertain. This CDR3 has 12 amino acids. Germline V CDR1 and CDR2: MGHDK, SYGVNS. The V end was cut by 5 bases, the J end by 1 base, with 5 bases between. The DNA of the CDR3 is TGTGCCAGCAGTCGGGGTAACTATGGCTACACCTTC. The encoded protein is CASSRGNYGYTF.

The chain links TRBV5-6 to TRBJ2-7; unclear D gene. The germline V gene has CDR1 SGHDT and CDR2 YYEEEE. CDR3 length: 14 amino acids. Trimming stripped 2 bases from V and 7 bases from J, with 16 bases between. The CDR3 loop reads CASSFWQANGEQYF. CDR3 DNA: TGTGCCAGCAGCTTCTGGCAAGCCAACGGGGAGCAGTACTTC.

This clone was counted a few times. The rearrangement links TRBV6-1 to TRBJ1-2; D is possibly TRBD1 (5 bases). V lost 6 bases and J lost 1, with 9 bases in between. Germline lookup yields CDR1 MNHNS and CDR2 SASEGT. The CDR3 covers 13 residues. CDR3 protein: CASSHRLNYGYTF. The DNA of the CDR3 is TGTGCCAGCAGCCACAGGCTTAACTATGGCTACACCTTC.

The V and J genes are TRBV5-4 and TRBJ2-7, with 12 bases that match TRBD2. This CDR3 region has 14 residues. Germline CDR1 and CDR2: SGHNT and YYREEE (reference sequence). Trimming removed 4 bases from V and 4 bases from J; junction bases left unmatched: 3. The CDR3 DNA sequence: TGTGCCAGCAGCCCCGGGACTAGCGGGTACGAGCAGTACTTC. Translating it yields CASSPGTSGYEQYF.

The chain uses TRBV5-6 and TRBJ1-2; D perhaps matches TRBD1 (6 bases). CDR3 size: 14 residues. The germline V gene has CDR1 SGHDT and CDR2 YYEEEE. The V gene lost 4 bases and the J gene lost 7 bases, with 17 bases spanning the gap. Here the CDR3 reads CASSGGQVATGYTF. In DNA form, the CDR3 reads TGTGCCAGCAGCGGGGGCCAGGTAGCTACTGGCTACACCTTC.

The CDR3: CASSQLSGQGANGYTF. The CDR3 DNA reads TGTGCCAGTAGTCAACTAAGTGGACAGGGGGCGAACGGCTACACCTTC. V and J are TRBV19 and TRBJ1-2; 11 bases match TRBD1. There are 16 residues in the CDR3. The J segment lost 8 bases and the V segment lost 5 bases, leaving 13 bases of the junction unmatched. CDR1 LNHDA and CDR2 SQIVND come from the germline V gene (reference sequence).

This clone was detected only once. This chain uses TRBV6-1 with TRBJ1-5; 9 positions agree with TRBD1. The CDR3 covers 14 residues. Trimming at V came to 1 base and at J to 9 bases, leaving 4 bases not matched to a gene. Germline V gene data show CDR1 as MNHNS and CDR2 as SASEGT. CDR3 nucleotides: TGTGCCAGCAGTGAAGTCGACAGGGGGATGCCCCAGCATTTT. Protein product: CASSEVDRGMPQHF.

The chain carries TRBV7-9 and TRBJ2-7; 8 nucleotides line up with TRBD1. Germline lookup yields CDR1 SEHNR and CDR2 FQNEAQ (reference sequence). V was clipped by 8 bases and J by 1 base; unmatched bases: 4. The length of the CDR3 is 13 residues. Here the CDR3 DNA reads TGTGCCAGCCAGGGGGCCCCTTCCTACGAGCAGTACTTC. It translates to CASQGAPSYEQYF.

The rearrangement joins TRBV10-2 to TRBJ2-3, with D uncertain. The CDR3 totals 15 residues. Trimming took off 2 bases at V and 2 bases at J, with 11 bases between the two ends. In germline, CDR1 is WSHSY, CDR2 SAAADI. For the CDR3, the DNA is TGCGCCAGCAGTGAGATGTGGCGGCACACAGATACGCAGTATTTT. This translates into CASSEMWRHTDTQYF.

This clone was detected ten times or more. This specimen includes other DNA sequences encoding the same CDR3. This sequence joins TRBV19 and TRBJ1-2; D is possibly TRBD1 (5 bases). Germline V gives CDR1 LNHDA, CDR2 SQIVND (reference sequence). Trimming removed 6 bases at V and 0 bases at J, with 5 bases between. The CDR3 contains 12 residues. Written as DNA, the CDR3 is TGTGCCAGTAGGACAGCTAACTATGGCTACACCTTC. Residues: CASRTANYGYTF. Full variable domain (missing parts from reference TRBV19 and TRBJ1-2): DGGITQSPKYLFRKEGQNVTLSCEQNLNHDAMYWYRQDPGQGLRLIYYSQIVNDFQKGDIAEGYSVSREKKESFPLTVTSAQKNPTAFYLCASRTANYGYTFGSGTRLTVV.

V and J are TRBV7-2 and TRBJ1-1; 9 nucleotides agree with TRBD1. The CDR3 has 15 residues. Trimming cost V 5 bases and J 1 base; bases outside gene matches: 5. Germline loops: CDR1 SGHTA, CDR2 FQGNSA. In DNA form, the CDR3 reads TGTGCCAGCAGCATCATACAGGGGGCGAACACTGAAGCTTTCTTT. Translation gives CASSIIQGANTEAFF.

This clone was recorded once. Here the CDR3 reads CATLRGGANEQFF. The CDR3 bases are TGTGCCACCCTTCGGGGGGGGGCAAATGAGCAGTTCTTC. The chain is built from TRBV6-5 and TRBJ2-1, with 8 positions matching TRBD2. CDR1 and CDR2 (germline): MNHEY, SVGAGI. The junction had 9 bases not matched to a gene; V was cut back by 10 bases and J by 7 bases. This CDR3 has 13 residues.

The CDR3 spells CASSEVAMLGAGVNEQFF. The DNA of the CDR3 is TGCGCCAGCAGTGAGGTAGCTATGTTGGGGGCGGGGGTCAATGAGCAGTTCTTC. This chain joins TRBV10-1 and TRBJ2-1, with D maybe TRBD2 (7 bases). CDR3 length: 18 residues. V was clipped by 2 bases and J by 6 bases, with 23 bases between them. Per germline, CDR1 WNHNN and CDR2 SYGVQD (reference sequence).

The chain recombines TRBV21-1 with TRBJ2-1; the listed D gene, TRBD2, was not tested against the DNA. TRBV21-1 is deemed a pseudogene. The CDR3 contains 17 residues. The CDR3 loop is CASSKGGGDKSYNEQFF. The CDR3 DNA reads TGTGCCAGCAGCAAAGGGGGAGGGGACAAGTCCTACAATGAGCAGTTCTTC.

This chain uses TRBV4-3 with TRBJ2-7; 9 nucleotides agree with TRBD1. This CDR3 is built from 14 residues. CDR1 is LGHNA and CDR2 is YSLEER in the germline V gene. Unmatched junction bases numbered 5, after V lost 3 bases and J lost 5 bases. This CDR3 reads CASSQAGQGHEQYF. The CDR3 nucleotides are TGCGCCAGCAGCCAGGCGGGACAGGGTCACGAGCAGTACTTC.

The chain has TRBV2 and TRBJ1-5; possibly TRBD1 for D (5 bases). Trimming shortened V by 6 bases and J by 1 base, and 13 bases separated the two germline ends. The CDR3 spans 15 residues. Germline V gene sequence: CDR1 SNHLY, CDR2 FYNNEI. This CDR3 reads CASSTEEGSNQPQHF. CDR3 sequence (DNA): TGTGCCAGCAGCACAGAGGAGGGGAGCAATCAGCCCCAGCATTTT.

The chain uses TRBV6-1 and TRBJ2-7; 8 positions agree with TRBD1. Unmatched junction bases numbered 10, after V lost 7 bases and J lost 5 bases. Germline V lookup: CDR1 MNHNS, CDR2 SASEGT. CDR3 size: 14 residues. CDR3 protein: CASTLRGRRDEQYF. The CDR3 bases are TGTGCCAGCACGCTCAGGGGGCGTAGGGACGAGCAGTACTTC.